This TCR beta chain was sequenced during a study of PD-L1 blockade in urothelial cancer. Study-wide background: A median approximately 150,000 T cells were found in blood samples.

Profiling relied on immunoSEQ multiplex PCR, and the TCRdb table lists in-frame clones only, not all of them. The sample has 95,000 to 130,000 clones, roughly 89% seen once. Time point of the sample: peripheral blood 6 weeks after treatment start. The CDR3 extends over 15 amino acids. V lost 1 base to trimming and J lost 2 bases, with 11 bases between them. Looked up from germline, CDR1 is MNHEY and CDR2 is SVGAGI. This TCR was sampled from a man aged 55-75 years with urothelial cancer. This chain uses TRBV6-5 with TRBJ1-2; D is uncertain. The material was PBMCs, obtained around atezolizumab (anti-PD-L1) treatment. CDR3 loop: CASSYYAGSNYGYTF. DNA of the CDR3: TGTGCCAGCAGTTACTACGCGGGATCGAACTATGGCTACACCTTC.